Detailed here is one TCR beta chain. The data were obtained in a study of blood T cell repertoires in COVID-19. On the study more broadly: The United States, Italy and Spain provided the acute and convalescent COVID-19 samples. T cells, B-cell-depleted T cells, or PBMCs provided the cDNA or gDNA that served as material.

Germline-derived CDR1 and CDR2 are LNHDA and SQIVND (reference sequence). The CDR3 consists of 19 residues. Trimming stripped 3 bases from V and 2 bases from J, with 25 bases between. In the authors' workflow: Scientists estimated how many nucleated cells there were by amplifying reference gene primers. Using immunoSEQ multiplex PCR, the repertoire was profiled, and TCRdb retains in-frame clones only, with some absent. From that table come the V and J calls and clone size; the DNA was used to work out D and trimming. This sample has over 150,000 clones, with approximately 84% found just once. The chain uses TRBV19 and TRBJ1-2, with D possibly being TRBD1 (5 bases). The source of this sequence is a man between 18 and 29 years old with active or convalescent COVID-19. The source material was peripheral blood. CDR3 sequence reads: CASSINRLGNHRGNYGYTF. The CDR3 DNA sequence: TGTGCCAGTAGTATCAATCGTTTGGGGAATCATCGGGGGAACTATGGCTACACCTTC.